These 25 T cell receptor beta chains were sequenced from one sample in a study of cytotoxic CD8 clonotypes in ibrutinib-treated CLL. TCRdb's copy holds only in-frame clones and misses some; the assay was immunoSEQ multiplex PCR. The sample holds roughly 150,000 clones, around nine tenths seen once. The sequenced sample was PBMCs, obtained at disease progression, from a patient treated with ibrutinib. The source is a human donor with chronic lymphocytic leukemia.

V is TRBV14 and J is TRBJ2-3; no definite D call. V lost 5 bases and J lost 5, with 11 bases in between. The CDR3 runs 13 residues. In germline, CDR1 is SGHDN, CDR2 FVKESK. CDR3 sequence (DNA): TGTGCCAGCAGCACCAATCCAAGAGATACGCAGTATTTT. It encodes CASSTNPRDTQYF.

The J gene is TRBJ1-2, the V gene TRBV29-1; D unresolved. Germline V gives CDR1 SQVTM, CDR2 ANQGSEA. The CDR3 spans 12 residues. V lost 0 bases, J lost 4 bases, and 6 bases lay in between. As DNA, the CDR3 is TGCAGCGTTGAAGACAGATCCTATGGCTACACCTTC. This translates into CSVEDRSYGYTF.

The gene calls are TRBV6-5 and TRBJ2-5; no firm D call. CDR3 length: 13 amino acids. Trimming stripped 4 bases from V and 2 bases from J, with 8 bases between. Germline CDR1 and CDR2: MNHEY and SVGAGI. In DNA form, the CDR3 reads TGTGCCAGCAGTTTACAAGTGCAAGAGACCCAGTACTTC. Translating gives CASSLQVQETQYF.

The chain is built from TRBV6-1 and TRBJ2-7, with TRBD1 matching over 8 bases. There are 14 residues in the CDR3. Germline V gene data show CDR1 as MNHNS and CDR2 as SASEGT. The J segment lost 3 bases and the V segment lost 6 bases, leaving 7 bases of the junction unmatched. CDR3 bases: TGTGCCAGCAGGTCCAGGGGGCTCAGCTACGAGCAGTACTTC. Translated, it gives CASRSRGLSYEQYF.

The rearrangement uses TRBV18 and TRBJ2-7, with 9 positions matching TRBD1. Unmatched junction bases numbered 6, after V lost 2 bases and J lost 4 bases. From germline, CDR1 is KGHSH and CDR2 LQKENI. The CDR3 consists of 15 residues. CDR3 DNA sequence: TGTGCCAGCTCACCAACGGACAGGGGCCGGTACGAGCAGTACTTC. Amino acids: CASSPTDRGRYEQYF.

This sequence joins TRBV30 and TRBJ2-5, with 10 bases that match TRBD2. CDR1 GTSNPN and CDR2 SVGIG come from the germline V gene (reference sequence). The CDR3 covers 15 residues. Germline trimming cut 1 base from V and 2 bases from J; bases unmatched to any gene: 4. This CDR3 is CAWSGGLAVQETQYF. Here the CDR3 DNA reads TGTGCCTGGAGTGGCGGACTAGCGGTACAAGAGACCCAGTACTTC.

The rearrangement uses TRBV4-1 and TRBJ2-2; 7 nucleotides match TRBD2. CDR1 is MGHRA, CDR2 YSYEKL, per germline. V gave up 3 bases and J gave up 6 bases; unmatched junction bases: 7. The CDR3 spans 15 residues. The CDR3 DNA is TGCGCCAGCAGCCACTATAGCGGGTTGGCCGGGGAGCTGTTTTTT. Translating gives CASSHYSGLAGELFF.

The chain carries TRBV4-1 and TRBJ2-7, with 10 bases fitting TRBD1. The germline V gene encodes CDR1 MGHRA and CDR2 YSYEKL. J lost 12 bases, V lost 6 bases, and 14 bases had no gene match. The CDR3 spans 14 residues. The CDR3 nucleotides are TGCGCCAGCAGGGGGGACAGGGGCGACCCGAGCGGGTACTTC. Translation gives CASRGDRGDPSGYF.

V gene TRBV5-8 combines with J gene TRBJ1-2, with D possibly matching TRBD1 (5 bases). Per the germline V gene, CDR1 is SGHTS and CDR2 is YDEGEE. The CDR3 spans 14 residues. Trimming shortened V by 1 base and J by 5 bases, and 12 bases separated the two germline ends. CDR3 DNA: TGTGCCAGCAGCTTGCGGGTTGGGGGTTATGGCTACACCTTC. This codes for CASSLRVGGYGYTF.

In its sample, this clone was seen once. The chain recombines TRBV7-3 with TRBJ2-1, with TRBD2 as a possible D gene (6 bases). The V end lost 1 base, the J end lost 3 bases, and 7 bases lay between the germline ends. The germline CDR1 and CDR2 sequences are SGHTA and FQGTGA. This CDR3 comprises 14 residues. CDR3 sequence: CASSLRGDYNEQFF. The CDR3 DNA is TGTGCCAGCAGCTTAAGGGGGGACTACAATGAGCAGTTCTTC.

The genes are TRBV7-6 and TRBJ1-3; D call uncertain. The CDR3 consists of 15 residues. The V gene's germline CDR1 is SGHVS and CDR2 FNYEAQ. The ends were cut back, 5 bases at V and 0 bases at J, with 11 bases in the middle. CDR3 DNA: TGTGCCAGCAGCACCGCGCGGACCTCTGGAAACACCATATATTTT. Its translation: CASSTARTSGNTIYF.

This clone was counted only a few times. V usage is TRBV6-1 and J usage is TRBJ1-5; no firm D call. V gave up 6 bases and J gave up 2 bases, with 8 bases separating them. This CDR3 region has 13 residues. CDR1 and CDR2 from the germline V gene are MNHNS and SASEGT. The CDR3 here is CASRETGNQPQHF. In nucleotides, the CDR3 is TGTGCCAGCAGAGAGACGGGCAATCAGCCCCAGCATTTT.

This clone was seen only a few times. The genes are TRBV29-1 and TRBJ1-1; D remains ambiguous. Germline values: CDR1 SQVTM, CDR2 ANQGSEA. The CDR3 length is 16 residues. The germline V and J ends were trimmed by 0 bases and 0 bases, with 14 bases remaining between them. The CDR3 DNA reads as TGCAGCGTTGAAGATTCGTACGCGAACATGAACACTGAAGCTTTCTTT. This gives the protein CSVEDSYANMNTEAFF.

The chain recombines TRBV19 with TRBJ2-6; tentative D call: TRBD2 (5 bases). The CDR3 loop spans 16 amino acids. Trimming removed 4 bases from V and 1 base from J, with 11 bases in between. CDR1 and CDR2 (germline): LNHDA, SQIVND (reference sequence). CDR3 region: CASSSTRTSGANVLTF. The CDR3, as DNA: TGTGCCAGTAGTAGCACGCGGACTTCTGGGGCCAACGTCCTGACTTTC.

This clone was found once. The chain carries TRBV2 and TRBJ2-1; no clear D gene. Germline CDR1 is SNHLY and CDR2 is FYNNEI. The CDR3 has 13 amino acids. The V end was cut by 8 bases, the J end by 5 bases, with 13 bases between. As DNA, the CDR3 is TGTGCCAGCGGGGTGGCCAGGAACAATGAGCAGTTCTTC. Residues: CASGVARNNEQFF.

J is TRBJ2-4 and V is TRBV5-8; D uncertain. This CDR3 region has 15 residues. Germline values: CDR1 SGHTS, CDR2 YDEGEE. Trimming left V 1 base short and J 0 bases short, with 8 bases between. The CDR3 loop is CASSLQGLAKNIQYF. CDR3 DNA: TGTGCCAGCAGCTTGCAAGGGTTAGCCAAAAACATTCAGTACTTC.

In nucleotides, the CDR3 is TGTGCCAGCAGTTACTCGACGGGGCTAGTCGGAAACACCATATATTTT. Protein product: CASSYSTGLVGNTIYF. The chain uses TRBV6-5 and TRBJ1-3; TRBD1 is a possible D gene (5 bases). From germline, CDR1 is MNHEY and CDR2 SVGAGI. V dropped 0 bases and J dropped 4 bases, with 13 bases sitting between them. The CDR3 totals 16 residues.

The chain links TRBV30 to TRBJ2-7; D gene ambiguous. There are 15 residues in the CDR3. Germline CDR1 is GTSNPN and CDR2 is SVGIG (reference sequence). The germline V and J ends were trimmed by 4 bases and 0 bases, with 16 bases remaining between them. Here the CDR3 DNA reads TGTGCCTGGAAGTTCGGAAGCCCGAGCTCCTACGAGCAGTACTTC. Translation: CAWKFGSPSSYEQYF.

The rearrangement links TRBV5-1 to TRBJ2-7; TRBD2 matches 12 bases. The ends lost 2 bases at V and 4 bases at J; junction bases unmatched: 7. The CDR3 consists of 16 residues. In germline, CDR1 is SGHRS, CDR2 YFSETQ. The CDR3 is CASSFETSGSSYEQYF. CDR3 coding DNA: TGCGCCAGCAGCTTCGAGACTAGCGGGAGCTCTTACGAGCAGTACTTC.

This clone has just one count. The chain links TRBV14 to TRBJ2-7; D is perhaps TRBD1 or TRBD2 (5 bases each). This CDR3 has 17 residues. Germline CDR1 is SGHDN and CDR2 is FVKESK. Trimming cost V 0 bases and J 3 bases, with 18 bases left between them. CDR3 sequence: CASSQDYPGRKDYEQYF. CDR3 coding DNA: TGTGCCAGCAGCCAAGATTATCCGGGGCGGAAGGACTACGAGCAGTACTTC.

The rearrangement joins TRBV5-1 to TRBJ2-7; 9 bases are a match to TRBD2. The V gene's germline CDR1 is SGHRS and CDR2 YFSETQ. The CDR3 spans 14 residues. V lost 0 bases to trimming and J lost 4 bases; unmatched junction nucleotides: 2. CDR3 protein: CASSLGSGRYEQYF. As DNA, the CDR3 is TGCGCCAGCAGCTTGGGTAGCGGGAGATACGAGCAGTACTTC.

V gene TRBV28 combines with J gene TRBJ2-7; 8 bases are a match to TRBD2. Germline V gene sequence: CDR1 MDHEN, CDR2 SYDVKM. V lost 7 bases to trimming and J lost 4 bases; unmatched junction nucleotides: 9. The CDR3 totals 14 residues. The CDR3 DNA follows: TGTGCCAGCACTCTCTTGGCGGGAGGTTACGAGCAGTACTTC. Residues: CASTLLAGGYEQYF.

This clone appeared a single time. The V and J genes are TRBV30 and TRBJ2-1; TRBD2 is a possible D gene (6 bases). CDR3 length: 12 amino acids. Trimming pared 2 bases from V and 9 bases from J, leaving 11 bases between. From germline, CDR1 is GTSNPN and CDR2 SVGIG (reference sequence). The CDR3 region is CAWSLRGAEQFF. The CDR3 DNA follows: TGTGCCTGGAGTTTACGCGGGGCTGAGCAGTTCTTC.

The chain joins TRBV19 to TRBJ2-1, with no clear D. This CDR3 is built from 11 residues. Germline V gene data show CDR1 as LNHDA and CDR2 as SQIVND (reference sequence). V was clipped by 7 bases and J by 3 bases, with 4 bases between them. CDR3 DNA: TGTGCCAGTAATCGCTACAATGAGCAGTTCTTC. This codes for CASNRYNEQFF.

The gene calls are TRBV28 and TRBJ1-1; D gene uncertain. V gave up 8 bases and J gave up 0 bases, with 19 bases separating them. CDR3 length: 16 amino acids. In germline, CDR1 is MDHEN, CDR2 SYDVKM. The CDR3 coding sequence is TGTGCCAGCCCAAGGTCCGGAAACCATATGAACACTGAAGCTTTCTTT. Translated, it gives CASPRSGNHMNTEAFF.